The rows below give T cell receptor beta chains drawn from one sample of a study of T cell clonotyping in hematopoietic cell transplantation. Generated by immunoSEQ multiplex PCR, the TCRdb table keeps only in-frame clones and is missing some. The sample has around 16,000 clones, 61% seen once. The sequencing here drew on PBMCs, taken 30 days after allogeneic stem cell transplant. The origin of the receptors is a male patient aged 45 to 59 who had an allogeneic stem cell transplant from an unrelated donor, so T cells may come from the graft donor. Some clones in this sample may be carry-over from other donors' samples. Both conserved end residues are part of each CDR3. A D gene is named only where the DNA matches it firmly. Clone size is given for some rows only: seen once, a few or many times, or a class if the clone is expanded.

CASSQDLSLGQDSGNTIYF TGCGCCAGCAGCCAAGATTTGAGCCTAGGACAGGACTCTGGAAACACCATATATTTT NA TRBD1 TRBJ1-3 TRBV4-1 19
CASSRNTEAFF TGTGCCAGCAGTCGGAACACTGAAGCTTTCTTT few NA TRBJ1-1 TRBV28 11
CASSIDSPAYEQYF TGTGCCAGTAGTATTGACTCACCGGCTTACGAGCAGTACTTC once NA TRBJ2-7 TRBV19 14
CSVLGGSRDTQYF TGCAGCGTGCTGGGGGGGAGTCGGGATACGCAGTATTTT NA TRBD2 TRBJ2-3 TRBV29-1 13
CASSPGYGYTF TGTGCCAGCAGCCCAGGATATGGCTACACCTTC NA NA TRBJ1-2 TRBV7-2 11
CASARDRYVLEQYF TGTGCCAGCGCACGGGACAGGTATGTCCTCGAGCAGTACTTC once TRBD1 TRBJ2-7 TRBV6-1 14
CASSHGQLYEQYF TGTGCCAGCAGTCACGGACAGCTTTACGAGCAGTACTTC NA NA TRBJ2-7 TRBV27 13
CASSYEGALNSPLHF TGTGCCAGCAGTTATGAGGGGGCATTAAATTCACCCCTCCACTTT few TRBD1 TRBJ1-6 TRBV6-5 15
CASIQGSSYNSPLHF TGTGCCAGCATCCAGGGAAGCTCCTATAATTCACCCCTCCACTTT few NA TRBJ1-6 TRBV7-8 15
CAWSVFRQEDFSNQPQHF TGTGCCTGGAGTGTGTTCCGACAGGAGGATTTTAGCAATCAGCCCCAGCATTTT few NA TRBJ1-5 TRBV30 18
CASSSGWRMNTEAFF TGCGCCAGCAGCTCAGGGTGGAGGATGAACACTGAAGCTTTCTTT few NA TRBJ1-1 TRBV4-3 15
CAARAPSSYNEQFF TGTGCCGCTAGGGCTCCGAGCTCCTACAATGAGCAGTTCTTC NA NA TRBJ2-1 TRBV6-6 14